This T cell receptor (beta chain) was obtained from a study of T cell repertoires in cytomegalovirus infection. This clonotype was detected many times. TCRdb redid the calling of the reads with MiXCR, one entry per CDR3 protein. Counted here are fewer than 300,000 distinct CDR3 sequences, about 25% occurring once; the ten biggest clones make up 11% to 15%. J lost 0 bases, V lost 5 bases, and 19 bases had no gene match. Per germline, CDR1 MNHEY and CDR2 SMNVEV (reference sequence). The CDR3 sequence is 20 residues long. This receptor was taken from a human donor in good health (CMV status not recorded). Some clones in this sample may be carry-over from other donors' samples. Material: PBMCs. The genes are TRBV27 and TRBJ1-5; 7 nucleotides line up with TRBD1. CDR3 amino acids: CASSAGKRGQINYSNQPQHF. In nucleotides, the CDR3 is TGTGCCAGCAGTGCCGGAAAAAGGGGACAGATCAACTATAGCAATCAGCCCCAGCATTTT.